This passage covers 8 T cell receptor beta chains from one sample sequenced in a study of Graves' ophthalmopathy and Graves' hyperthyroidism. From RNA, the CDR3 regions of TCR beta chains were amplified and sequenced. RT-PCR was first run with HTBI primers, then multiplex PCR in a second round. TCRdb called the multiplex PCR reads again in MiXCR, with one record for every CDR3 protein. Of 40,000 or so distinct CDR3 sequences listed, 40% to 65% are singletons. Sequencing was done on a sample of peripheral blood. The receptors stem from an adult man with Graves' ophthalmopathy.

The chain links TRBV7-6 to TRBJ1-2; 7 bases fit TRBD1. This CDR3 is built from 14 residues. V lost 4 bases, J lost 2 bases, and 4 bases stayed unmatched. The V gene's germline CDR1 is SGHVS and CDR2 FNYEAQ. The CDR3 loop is CASSSGTENYGYTF. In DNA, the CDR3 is TGTGCCAGCAGCTCCGGGACAGAGAACTATGGCTACACCTTC.

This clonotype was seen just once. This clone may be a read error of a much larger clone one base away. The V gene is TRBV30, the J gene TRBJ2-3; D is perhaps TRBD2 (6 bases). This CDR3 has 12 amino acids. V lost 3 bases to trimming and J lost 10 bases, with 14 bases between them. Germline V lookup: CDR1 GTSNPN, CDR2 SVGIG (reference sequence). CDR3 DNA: TGTGCCTGGAGCCCCGGGACTCAGGCGCAGTATTTT. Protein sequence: CAWSPGTQAQYF.

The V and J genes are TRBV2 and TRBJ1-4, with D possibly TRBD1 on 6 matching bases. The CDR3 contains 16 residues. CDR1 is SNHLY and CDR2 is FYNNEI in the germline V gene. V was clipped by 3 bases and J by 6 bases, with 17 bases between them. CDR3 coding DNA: TGTGCCAGCAGTGAGCCCTCGGGAGGGGGGGATGAAAAACTGTTTTTT. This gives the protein CASSEPSGGGDEKLFF.

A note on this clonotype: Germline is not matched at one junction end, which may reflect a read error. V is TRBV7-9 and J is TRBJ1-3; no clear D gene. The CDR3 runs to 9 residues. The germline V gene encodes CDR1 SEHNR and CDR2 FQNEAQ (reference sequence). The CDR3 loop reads CASSFFEDF. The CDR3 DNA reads TGTGCCAGCAGCTTCTTCGAGGATTTT.

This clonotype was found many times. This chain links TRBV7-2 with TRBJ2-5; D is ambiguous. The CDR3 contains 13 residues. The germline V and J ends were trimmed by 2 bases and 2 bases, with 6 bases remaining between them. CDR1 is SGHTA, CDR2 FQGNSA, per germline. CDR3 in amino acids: CASSLRVQETQYF. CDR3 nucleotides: TGTGCCAGCAGCTTAAGGGTACAAGAGACCCAGTACTTC.

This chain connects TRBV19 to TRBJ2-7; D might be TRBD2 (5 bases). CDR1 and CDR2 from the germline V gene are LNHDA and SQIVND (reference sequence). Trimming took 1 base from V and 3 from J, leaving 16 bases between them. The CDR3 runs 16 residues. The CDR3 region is CASSIATEPGGYEQYF. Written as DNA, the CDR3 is TGTGCCAGTAGTATAGCCACTGAACCAGGAGGCTACGAGCAGTACTTC.

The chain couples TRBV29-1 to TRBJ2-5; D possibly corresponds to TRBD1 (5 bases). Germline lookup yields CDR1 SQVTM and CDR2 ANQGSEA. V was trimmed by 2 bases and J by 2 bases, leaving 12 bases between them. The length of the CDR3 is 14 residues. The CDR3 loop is CSVEKTDYQETQYF. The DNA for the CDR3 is TGCAGCGTTGAAAAGACAGATTATCAAGAGACCCAGTACTTC.

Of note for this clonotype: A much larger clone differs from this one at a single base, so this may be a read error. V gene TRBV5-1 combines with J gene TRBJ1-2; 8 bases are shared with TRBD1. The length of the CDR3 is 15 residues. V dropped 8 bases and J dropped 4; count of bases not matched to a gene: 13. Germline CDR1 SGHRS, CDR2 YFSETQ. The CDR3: CASGGTGEGVYGYTF. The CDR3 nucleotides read TGCGCCAGTGGGGGGACAGGAGAAGGGGTCTATGGCTACACCTTC.